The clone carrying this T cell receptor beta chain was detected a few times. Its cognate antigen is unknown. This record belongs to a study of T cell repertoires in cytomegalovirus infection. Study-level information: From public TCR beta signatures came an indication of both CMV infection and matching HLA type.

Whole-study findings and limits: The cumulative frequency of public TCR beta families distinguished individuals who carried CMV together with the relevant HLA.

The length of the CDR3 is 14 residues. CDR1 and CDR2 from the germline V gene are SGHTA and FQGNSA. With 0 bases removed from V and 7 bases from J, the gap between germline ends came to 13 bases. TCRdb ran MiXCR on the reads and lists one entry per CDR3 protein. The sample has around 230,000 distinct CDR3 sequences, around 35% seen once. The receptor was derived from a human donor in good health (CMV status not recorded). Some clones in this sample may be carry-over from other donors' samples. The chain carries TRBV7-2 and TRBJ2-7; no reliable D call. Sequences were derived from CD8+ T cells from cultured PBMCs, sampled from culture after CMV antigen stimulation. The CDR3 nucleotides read TGTGCCAGCAGCTTAGCCCCCGGTCTCAGGGAGCAGTACTTC. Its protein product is CASSLAPGLREQYF.